Listed below are T cell receptor beta chains from one sample, sequenced in a study of Graves' ophthalmopathy and Graves' hyperthyroidism. TCRdb processed the multiplex PCR reads anew with MiXCR; each CDR3 protein has one entry. The sample yields roughly 400,000 distinct CDR3 sequences, around 20% seen once. Sequenced input: peripheral blood. These receptors were taken from a woman aged 18-29 years with Graves' ophthalmopathy. Each CDR3 is given with its conserved first and last residue. D genes are given only for firm matches. Clone size is not always given. Where it is, it says once, few, many or a class for expanded clones.

V gene	D gene	clone size	J gene	CDR3 protein	CDR3 DNA
TRBV11-2	.	many	TRBJ1-1	CVSSFPRTEAFF	TGTGTCAGCAGCTTCCCGAGGACTGAAGCTTTCTTT
TRBV28	TRBD1	many	TRBJ1-3	CASNADREIGNTIYF	TGTGCCAGCAACGCGGACAGGGAGATTGGAAACACCATATATTTT
TRBV10-3	.	many	TRBJ2-5	CAISDGGQQETQYF	TGTGCCATCAGTGATGGGGGACAACAAGAGACCCAGTACTTC
TRBV28	.	many	TRBJ2-6	CASSFAGAGANVLTF	TGTGCCAGCAGTTTCGCGGGGGCCGGGGCCAACGTCCTGACTTTC
TRBV6-1	TRBD1	.	TRBJ2-7	CASKGQGNHEQYF	TGTGCCAGCAAAGGACAGGGTAACCACGAGCAGTACTTC
TRBV6-2/TRBV6-3	.	many	TRBJ2-5	CASSYSRTDQTQYF	TGTGCCAGCAGTTACTCCCGGACAGATCAGACCCAGTACTTC
TRBV6-5	.	many	TRBJ2-7	CASSYINNEQYF	TGTGCCAGCAGTTACATAAACAACGAGCAGTACTTC
TRBV7-9	.	many	TRBJ1-3	CASSLEGTGSGNTIYF	TGTGCCAGCAGCTTAGAGGGGACCGGATCTGGAAACACCATATATTTT
TRBV29-1	TRBD1	.	TRBJ2-5	CSVAGQGMEETQYF	TGCAGCGTTGCGGGACAGGGGATGGAAGAGACCCAGTACTTC
TRBV5-1	.	.	TRBJ2-2	CASSLAESGTGELFF	TGCGCCAGCAGCTTGGCCGAAAGCGGCACCGGGGAGCTGTTTTTT
TRBV6-5	.	many	TRBJ2-5	CASSPTRRIDPQYF	TGTGCCAGCAGTCCTACGCGGCGGATCGACCCCCAGTACTTC
TRBV4-2	TRBD2	.	TRBJ2-2	CASSHPSSTSGRLSGELFF	TGTGCCAGCAGCCACCCCTCCTCGACTAGCGGGAGGTTATCCGGGGAGCTGTTTTTT
TRBV6-1	.	many	TRBJ2-6	CASRRGRSSGANVLTF	TGTGCCAGCAGAAGAGGGAGGAGCTCTGGGGCCAACGTCCTGACTTTC
TRBV11-2	.	many	TRBJ1-2	CASSLGLQGKGYGYTF	TGTGCCAGCAGCTTAGGATTGCAGGGGAAGGGCTATGGCTACACCTTC
TRBV7-3	.	many	TRBJ2-7	CASSSTGDGGVYEQYF	TGTGCCAGCAGCTCCACAGGGGATGGAGGGGTCTACGAGCAGTACTTC
TRBV28	.	many	TRBJ2-7	CASSFLGGQTYEQYF	TGTGCCAGCAGTTTCCTTGGTGGACAGACCTACGAGCAGTACTTC
TRBV11-1	TRBD1	many	TRBJ2-2	CASSFRQGANTGELFF	TGTGCCAGCAGCTTCAGACAGGGGGCGAACACCGGGGAGCTGTTTTTT
TRBV12-3/TRBV12-4	.	many	TRBJ2-1	CASSLSSRTQYVDEQFF	TGTGCCAGCAGTTTATCGTCCCGGACCCAATACGTGGATGAGCAGTTCTTC
TRBV7-6	TRBD2	few	TRBJ2-2	CASSLAGGAGELFF	TGTGCCAGCAGCTTAGCGGGGGGGGCCGGGGAGCTGTTTTTT
TRBV20-1	.	many	TRBJ1-5	CSARETHRYQPQHF	TGCAGTGCTCGAGAGACCCATAGGTATCAGCCCCAGCATTTT
TRBV28	TRBD1	.	TRBJ2-7	CASHAGDSSYEQYF	TGTGCCAGCCATGCCGGGGACAGCTCCTACGAGCAGTACTTC
TRBV30	.	many	TRBJ1-6	CAWSGESYNSPLHF	TGTGCCTGGAGCGGGGAGTCCTATAATTCACCCCTCCACTTT
TRBV5-1	.	many	TRBJ2-7	CASSPKLGTTVWEQYF	TGCGCCAGCAGCCCAAAACTCGGGACAACTGTCTGGGAGCAGTACTTC
TRBV29-1	.	many	TRBJ2-7	CSVGVYEQYF	TGCAGCGTGGGGGTCTACGAGCAGTACTTC
TRBV6-1	.	many	TRBJ1-5	CASREGGNQPQHF	TGTGCCAGCAGGGAAGGGGGGAATCAGCCCCAGCATTTT
TRBV2	.	many	TRBJ2-7	CASRPAPERHEQYF	TGTGCCAGCAGACCCGCGCCGGAGCGGCACGAGCAGTACTTC